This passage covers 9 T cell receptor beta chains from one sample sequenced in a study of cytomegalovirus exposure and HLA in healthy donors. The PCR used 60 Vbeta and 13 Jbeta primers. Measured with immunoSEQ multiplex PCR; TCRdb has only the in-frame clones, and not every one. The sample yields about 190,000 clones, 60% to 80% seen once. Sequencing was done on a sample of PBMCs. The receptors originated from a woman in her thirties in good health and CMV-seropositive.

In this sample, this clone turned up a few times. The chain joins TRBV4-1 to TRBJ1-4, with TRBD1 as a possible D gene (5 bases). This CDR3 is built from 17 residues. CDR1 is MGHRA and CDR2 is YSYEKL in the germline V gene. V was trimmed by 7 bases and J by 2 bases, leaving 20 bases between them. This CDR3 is CASTRYLGGTTNEKLFF. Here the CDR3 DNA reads TGCGCCAGCACCCGCTACCTCGGGGGGACTACTAATGAAAAACTGTTTTTT.

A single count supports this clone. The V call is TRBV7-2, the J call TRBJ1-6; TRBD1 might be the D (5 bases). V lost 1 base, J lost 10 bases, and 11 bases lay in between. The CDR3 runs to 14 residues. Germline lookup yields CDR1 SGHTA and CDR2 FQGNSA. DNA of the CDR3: TGTGCCAGCAGCTTAGTCCAGGGAGGGTCACCCCTCCACTTT. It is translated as CASSLVQGGSPLHF.

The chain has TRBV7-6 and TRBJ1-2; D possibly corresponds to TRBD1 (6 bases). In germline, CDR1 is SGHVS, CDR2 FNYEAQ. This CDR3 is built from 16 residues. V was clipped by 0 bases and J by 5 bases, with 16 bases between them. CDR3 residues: CASSLASGAYTYGYTF. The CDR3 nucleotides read TGTGCCAGCAGCTTAGCGTCAGGGGCATATACGTATGGCTACACCTTC.

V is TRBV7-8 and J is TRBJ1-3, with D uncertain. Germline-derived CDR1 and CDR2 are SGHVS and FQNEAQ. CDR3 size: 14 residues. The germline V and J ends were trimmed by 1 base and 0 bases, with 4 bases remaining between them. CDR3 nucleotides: TGTGCCAGCAGCTTAGGCTACTCTGGAAACACCATATATTTT. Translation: CASSLGYSGNTIYF.

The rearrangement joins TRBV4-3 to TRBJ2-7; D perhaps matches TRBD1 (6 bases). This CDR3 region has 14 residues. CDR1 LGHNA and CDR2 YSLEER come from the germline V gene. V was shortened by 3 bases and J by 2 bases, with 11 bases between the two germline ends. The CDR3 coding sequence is TGCGCCAGCAGCCACCAACAGGGAACCTACGAGCAGTACTTC. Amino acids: CASSHQQGTYEQYF.

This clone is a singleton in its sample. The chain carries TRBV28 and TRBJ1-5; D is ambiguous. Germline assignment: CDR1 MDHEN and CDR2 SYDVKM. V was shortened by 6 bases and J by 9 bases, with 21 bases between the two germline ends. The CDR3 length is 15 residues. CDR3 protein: CASSPVGEGGRPQHF. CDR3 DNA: TGTGCCAGCAGCCCCGTTGGAGAAGGCGGGCGGCCCCAGCATTTT.

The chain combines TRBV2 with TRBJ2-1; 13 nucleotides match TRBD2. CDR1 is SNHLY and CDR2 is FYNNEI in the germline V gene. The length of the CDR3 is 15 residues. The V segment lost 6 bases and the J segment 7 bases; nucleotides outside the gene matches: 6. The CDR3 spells CASSLTSGRVNEQFF. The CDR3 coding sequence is TGTGCCAGCAGCCTCACTAGCGGGAGGGTGAATGAGCAGTTCTTC.

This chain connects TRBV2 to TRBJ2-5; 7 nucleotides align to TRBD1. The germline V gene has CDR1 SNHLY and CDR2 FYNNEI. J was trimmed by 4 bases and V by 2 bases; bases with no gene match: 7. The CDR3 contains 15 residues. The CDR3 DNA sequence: TGTGCCAGCAGTGAACCGAGACAGGGCTTAGAGACCCAGTACTTC. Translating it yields CASSEPRQGLETQYF.

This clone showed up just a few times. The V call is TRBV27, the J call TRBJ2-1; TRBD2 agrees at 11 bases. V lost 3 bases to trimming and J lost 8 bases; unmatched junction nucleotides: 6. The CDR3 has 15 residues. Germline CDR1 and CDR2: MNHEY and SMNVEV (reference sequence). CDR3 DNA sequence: TGTGCCAGCAGTTTTACTAGCGGGAGTCCCGATGAGCAGTTCTTC. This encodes CASSFTSGSPDEQFF.